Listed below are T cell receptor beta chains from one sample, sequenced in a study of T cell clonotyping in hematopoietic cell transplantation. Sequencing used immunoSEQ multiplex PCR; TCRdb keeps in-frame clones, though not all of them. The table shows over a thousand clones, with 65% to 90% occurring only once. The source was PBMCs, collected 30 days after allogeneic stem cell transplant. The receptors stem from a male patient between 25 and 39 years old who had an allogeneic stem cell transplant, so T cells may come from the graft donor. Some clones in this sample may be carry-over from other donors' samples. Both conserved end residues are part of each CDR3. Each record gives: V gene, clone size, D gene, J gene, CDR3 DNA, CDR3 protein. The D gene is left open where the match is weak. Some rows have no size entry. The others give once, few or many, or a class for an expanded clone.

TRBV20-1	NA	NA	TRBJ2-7	TGCAGTGGTTCCCTGAACGAGCAGTACTTC	CSGSLNEQYF
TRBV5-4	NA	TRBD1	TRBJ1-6	TGTGCCAGCAGCTCCAACCGGGACAGGGTATCACCCCTCCACTTT	CASSSNRDRVSPLHF
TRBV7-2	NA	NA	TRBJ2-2	TGTGCCAGCAGCTTAAGCTCGGAACCGATGGCCGGGGAGCTGTTTTTT	CASSLSSEPMAGELFF
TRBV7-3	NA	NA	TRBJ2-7	TGTGCCAGCAGCTTAACGCAGCACTACGAGCAGTACTTC	CASSLTQHYEQYF
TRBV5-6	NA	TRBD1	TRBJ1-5	TGTGCCAGCAGCTTACAGGGGAACAATCAGCCCCAGCATTTT	CASSLQGNNQPQHF
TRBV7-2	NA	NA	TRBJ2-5	TGTGCCAGCAGCTTAGGAGTGAAGGTGGGGGAGACCCAGTACTTC	CASSLGVKVGETQYF
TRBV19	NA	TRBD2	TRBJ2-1	TGTGCCAGTAGTTATAGCGGGGTCTCCTACAATGAGCAGTTCTTC	CASSYSGVSYNEQFF
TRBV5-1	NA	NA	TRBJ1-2	TGCGCCAGCAGCTTGTCCGACAGGACCGGTGGCTACACCTTC	CASSLSDRTGGYTF
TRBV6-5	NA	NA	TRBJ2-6	TGTGCCAGCGTCGGGCGCTCTGGGGCCAACGTCCTGACTTTC	CASVGRSGANVLTF
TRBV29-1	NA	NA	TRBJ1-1	TGCAGCGTTGGTGGATGGAACACTGAAGCTTTCTTT	CSVGGWNTEAFF
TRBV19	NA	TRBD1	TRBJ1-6	TGTGCCAGTAGCCACTCAAGGGGGCTGGATGATTCACCCCTCCACTTT	CASSHSRGLDDSPLHF
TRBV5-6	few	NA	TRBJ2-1	TGTGCCAGCAGCTTGGCAGGGGGGACCAATGAGCAGTTCTTC	CASSLAGGTNEQFF
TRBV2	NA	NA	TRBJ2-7	TGTGCCAGCAGTGAACAGCAAAGCTCCTACGAGCAGTACTTC	CASSEQQSSYEQYF
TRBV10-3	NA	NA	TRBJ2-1	TGTGCCATCAGTGAGTCGAGGGGGGCTGCCGACAATGAGCAGTTCTTC	CAISESRGAADNEQFF
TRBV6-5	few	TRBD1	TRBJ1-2	TGTGCCAGCAGCCTTTTTGGACAGGCCGGTGGGGGCTACACCTTC	CASSLFGQAGGGYTF
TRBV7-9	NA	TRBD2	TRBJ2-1	TGTGCCAGCAGCTTAAAGGGAGTGAGCGGGGTGAATGAGCAGTTCTTC	CASSLKGVSGVNEQFF
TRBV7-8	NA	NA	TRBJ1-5	TGTGCCAGCAGCTTAGGGACAGCTTTCAATCAGCCCCAGCATTTT	CASSLGTAFNQPQHF
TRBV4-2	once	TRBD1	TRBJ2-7	TGTGCCAGCAGCCATCCGACCGGGACAGGGGTCTACGAGCAGTACTTC	CASSHPTGTGVYEQYF
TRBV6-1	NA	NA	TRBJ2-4	TGTGCCAGCACCGTTTTTCAGGGTGTGGGGTTTCAGTACTTC	CASTVFQGVGFQYF
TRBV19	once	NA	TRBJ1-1	TGTGCCAGTAGTATAGTCGGGTCAGGGGCTGAAGCTTTCTTT	CASSIVGSGAEAFF
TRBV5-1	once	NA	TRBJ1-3	TGCGCCAGCAGCTTGGATGTCTCGGCTGGAAACACCATATATTTT	CASSLDVSAGNTIYF
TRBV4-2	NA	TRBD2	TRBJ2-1	TGTGCCAGCAGCCAAGATGAGGGGAGGGATGAGCAGTTCTTC	CASSQDEGRDEQFF
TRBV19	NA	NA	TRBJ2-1	TGTGCCAGTAGCGATCCCGATACAGGCCGGAATGAGCAGTTCTTC	CASSDPDTGRNEQFF
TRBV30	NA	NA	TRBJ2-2	TGTGCCTGGAGAGGGGACTACACCGGGGAGCTGTTTTTT	CAWRGDYTGELFF
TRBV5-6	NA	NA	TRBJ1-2	TGTGCCAGCAGCTTAGTGACGGCTCCTAACTATGGCTACACCTTC	CASSLVTAPNYGYTF
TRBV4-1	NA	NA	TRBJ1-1	TGCGCCAGCAGCCAATCGGATACTGAAGCTTTCTTT	CASSQSDTEAFF
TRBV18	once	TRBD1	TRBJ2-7	TGTGCCAGCTCACCACCTAGGGACAGCTACGAGCAGTACTTC	CASSPPRDSYEQYF
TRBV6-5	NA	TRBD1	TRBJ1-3	TGTGCCAGCAGCCTGACAGGGACTGGAAACACCATATATTTT	CASSLTGTGNTIYF
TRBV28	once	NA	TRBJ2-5	TGTGCCAGCAGTTTTGAGGAGACCCAGTACTTC	CASSFEETQYF
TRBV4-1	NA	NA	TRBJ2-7	TGCGCCAGCAGCCAAGCCGAGAGCGGACTCTCCTACGAGCAGTACTTC	CASSQAESGLSYEQYF
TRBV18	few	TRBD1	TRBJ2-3	TGTGCCAGCTCACGGGGACAGGGAACAGATACGCAGTATTTT	CASSRGQGTDTQYF
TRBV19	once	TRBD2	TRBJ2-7	TGTGCCAGTCGATATTCCGGGACTAGCGACTACGAGCAGTACTTC	CASRYSGTSDYEQYF
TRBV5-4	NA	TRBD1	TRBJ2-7	TGTGCCAGCAGCTCCCCCGGACAGGGCTACTACGAGCAGTACTTC	CASSSPGQGYYEQYF